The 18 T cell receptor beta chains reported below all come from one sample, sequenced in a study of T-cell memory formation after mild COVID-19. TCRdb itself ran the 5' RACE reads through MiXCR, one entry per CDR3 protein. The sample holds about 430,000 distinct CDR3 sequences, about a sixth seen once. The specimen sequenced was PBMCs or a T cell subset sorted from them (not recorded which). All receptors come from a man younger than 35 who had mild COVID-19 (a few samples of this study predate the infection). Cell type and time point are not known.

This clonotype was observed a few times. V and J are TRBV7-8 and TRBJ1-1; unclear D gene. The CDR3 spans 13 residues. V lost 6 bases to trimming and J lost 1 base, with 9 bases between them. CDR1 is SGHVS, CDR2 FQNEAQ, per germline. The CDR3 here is CASRPIKNTEAFF. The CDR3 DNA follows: TGTGCCAGCAGACCCATCAAGAACACTGAAGCTTTCTTT.

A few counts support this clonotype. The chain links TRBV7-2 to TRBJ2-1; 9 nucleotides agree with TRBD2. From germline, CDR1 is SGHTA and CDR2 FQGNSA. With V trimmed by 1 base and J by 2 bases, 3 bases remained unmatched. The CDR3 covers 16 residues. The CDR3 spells CASSLEASGTYNEQFF. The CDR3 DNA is TGTGCCAGCAGCTTAGAGGCTAGCGGGACCTACAATGAGCAGTTCTTC. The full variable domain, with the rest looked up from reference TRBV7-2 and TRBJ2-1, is GAGVSQSPSNKVTEKGKDVELRCDPISGHTALYWYRQSLGQGLEFLIYFQGNSAPDKSGLPSDRFSAERTGGSVSTLTIQRTQQEDSAVYLCASSLEASGTYNEQFFGPGTRLTVL.

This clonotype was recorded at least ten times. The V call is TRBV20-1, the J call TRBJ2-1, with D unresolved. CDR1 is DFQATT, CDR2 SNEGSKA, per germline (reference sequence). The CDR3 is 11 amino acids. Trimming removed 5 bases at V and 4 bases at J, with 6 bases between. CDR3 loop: CSADPYNEQFF. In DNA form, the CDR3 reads TGCAGTGCTGACCCTTACAATGAGCAGTTCTTC.

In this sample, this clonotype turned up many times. CDR3 in DNA: TGTGCCAGCAGCTTAGATCTTCCAGATACGCAGTATTTT. The encoded protein is CASSLDLPDTQYF. The chain couples TRBV7-2 to TRBJ2-3, with D uncertain. V gave up 1 base and J gave up 4 bases, with 6 bases separating them. Germline CDR1 is SGHTA and CDR2 is FQGNSA. The CDR3 covers 13 residues.

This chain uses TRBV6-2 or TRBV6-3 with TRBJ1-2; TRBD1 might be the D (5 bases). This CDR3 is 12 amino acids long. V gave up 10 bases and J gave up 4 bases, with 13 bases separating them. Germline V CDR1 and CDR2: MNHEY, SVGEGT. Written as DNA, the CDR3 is TGTGCCACCGGGACGGCAATCTATGGCTACACCTTC. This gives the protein CATGTAIYGYTF.

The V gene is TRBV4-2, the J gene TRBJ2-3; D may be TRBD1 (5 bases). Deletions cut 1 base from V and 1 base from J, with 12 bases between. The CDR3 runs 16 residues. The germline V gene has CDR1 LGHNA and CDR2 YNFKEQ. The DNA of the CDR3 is TGTGCCAGCAGCCAAGTTGGGGCTGTAGGCACAGATACGCAGTATTTT. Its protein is CASSQVGAVGTDTQYF.

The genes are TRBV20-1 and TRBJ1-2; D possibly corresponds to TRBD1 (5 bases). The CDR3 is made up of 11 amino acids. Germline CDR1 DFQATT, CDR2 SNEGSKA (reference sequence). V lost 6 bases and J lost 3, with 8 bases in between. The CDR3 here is CSAGRDYGYTF. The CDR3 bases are TGCAGTGCGGGCAGGGACTATGGCTACACCTTC.

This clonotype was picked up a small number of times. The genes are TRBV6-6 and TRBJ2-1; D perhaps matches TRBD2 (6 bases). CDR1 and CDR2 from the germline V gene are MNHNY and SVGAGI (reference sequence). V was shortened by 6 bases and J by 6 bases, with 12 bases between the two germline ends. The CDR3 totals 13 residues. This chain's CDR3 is CASSPRAGNEQFF. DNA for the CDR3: TGTGCCAGCAGCCCCCGAGCGGGCAATGAGCAGTTCTTC.

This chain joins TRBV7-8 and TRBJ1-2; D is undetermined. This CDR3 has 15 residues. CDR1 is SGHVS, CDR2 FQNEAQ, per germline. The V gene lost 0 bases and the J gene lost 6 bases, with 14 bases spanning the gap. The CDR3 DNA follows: TGTGCCAGCAGCTTAGCGCTGGAGCCCCGGGATGGCTACACCTTC. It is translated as CASSLALEPRDGYTF.

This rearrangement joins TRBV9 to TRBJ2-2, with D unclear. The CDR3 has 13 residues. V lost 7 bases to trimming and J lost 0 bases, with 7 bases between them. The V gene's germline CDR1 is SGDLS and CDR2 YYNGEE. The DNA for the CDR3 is TGTGCCAGCGCAAGCTCGAACACCGGGGAGCTGTTTTTT. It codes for CASASSNTGELFF.

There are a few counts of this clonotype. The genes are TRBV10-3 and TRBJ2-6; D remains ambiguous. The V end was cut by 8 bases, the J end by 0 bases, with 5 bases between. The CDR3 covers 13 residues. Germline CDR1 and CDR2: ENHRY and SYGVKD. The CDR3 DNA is TGTGCCATCTCAGGCTCTGGGGCCAACGTCCTGACTTTC. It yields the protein CAISGSGANVLTF.

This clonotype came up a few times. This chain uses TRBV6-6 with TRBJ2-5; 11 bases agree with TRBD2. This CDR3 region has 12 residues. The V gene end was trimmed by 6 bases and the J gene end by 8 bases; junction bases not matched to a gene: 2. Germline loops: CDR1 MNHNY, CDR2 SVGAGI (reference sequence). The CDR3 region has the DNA TGTGCCAGCAGGGGGACTAGCGGAACCCAGTACTTC. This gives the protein CASRGTSGTQYF.

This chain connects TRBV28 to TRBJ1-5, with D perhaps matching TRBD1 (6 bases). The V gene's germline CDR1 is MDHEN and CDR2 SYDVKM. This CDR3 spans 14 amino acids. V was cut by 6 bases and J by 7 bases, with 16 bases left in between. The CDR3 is CASRLRGIEQPQHF. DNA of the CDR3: TGTGCCAGCAGATTGAGGGGGATCGAACAGCCCCAGCATTTT.

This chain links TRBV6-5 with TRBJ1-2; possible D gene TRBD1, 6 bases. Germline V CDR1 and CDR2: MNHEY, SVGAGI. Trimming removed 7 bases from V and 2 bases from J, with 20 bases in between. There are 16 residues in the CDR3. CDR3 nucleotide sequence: TGTGCCAGCAAGTACAACGAGGACAGACCCAACTATGGCTACACCTTC. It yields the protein CASKYNEDRPNYGYTF.

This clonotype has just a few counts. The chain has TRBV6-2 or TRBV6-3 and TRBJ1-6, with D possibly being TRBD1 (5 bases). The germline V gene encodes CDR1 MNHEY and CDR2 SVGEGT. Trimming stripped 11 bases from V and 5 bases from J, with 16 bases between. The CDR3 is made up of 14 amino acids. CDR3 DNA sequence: TGTGCCGGCCACGGGACGGCTGATAATTCACCCCTCCACTTT. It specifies CAGHGTADNSPLHF.

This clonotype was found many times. The CDR3 loop is CASSFSGRGGTEAFF. The CDR3 DNA reads as TGTGCCAGCAGCTTTTCCGGGCGCGGAGGCACTGAAGCTTTCTTT. This chain uses TRBV7-3 with TRBJ1-1, with no clear D. The CDR3 loop spans 15 amino acids. Germline CDR1 is SGHTA and CDR2 is FQGTGA. V lost 3 bases, J lost 4 bases, and 15 bases lay in between.

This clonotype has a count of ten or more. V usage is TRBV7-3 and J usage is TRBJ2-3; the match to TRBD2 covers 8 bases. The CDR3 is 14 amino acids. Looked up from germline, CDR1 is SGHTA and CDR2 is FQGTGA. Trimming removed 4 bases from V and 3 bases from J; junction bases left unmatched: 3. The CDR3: CASSSGLATDTQYF. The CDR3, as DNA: TGTGCCAGCAGCTCCGGACTAGCAACAGATACGCAGTATTTT. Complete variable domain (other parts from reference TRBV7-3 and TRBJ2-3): GAGVSQTPSNKVTEKGKYVELRCDPISGHTALYWYRQSLGQGPEFLIYFQGTGAADDSGLPNDRFFAVRPEGSVSTLKIQRTERGDSAVYLCASSSGLATDTQYFGPGTRLTVL.

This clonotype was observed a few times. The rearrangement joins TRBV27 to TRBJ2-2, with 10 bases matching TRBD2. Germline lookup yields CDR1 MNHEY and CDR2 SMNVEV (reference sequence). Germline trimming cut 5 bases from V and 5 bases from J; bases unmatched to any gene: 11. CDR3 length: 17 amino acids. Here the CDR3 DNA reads TGTGCCAGCAGTGTCTACCTAGCGGGGGTGCGGACCGGGGAGCTGTTTTTT. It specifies CASSVYLAGVRTGELFF.